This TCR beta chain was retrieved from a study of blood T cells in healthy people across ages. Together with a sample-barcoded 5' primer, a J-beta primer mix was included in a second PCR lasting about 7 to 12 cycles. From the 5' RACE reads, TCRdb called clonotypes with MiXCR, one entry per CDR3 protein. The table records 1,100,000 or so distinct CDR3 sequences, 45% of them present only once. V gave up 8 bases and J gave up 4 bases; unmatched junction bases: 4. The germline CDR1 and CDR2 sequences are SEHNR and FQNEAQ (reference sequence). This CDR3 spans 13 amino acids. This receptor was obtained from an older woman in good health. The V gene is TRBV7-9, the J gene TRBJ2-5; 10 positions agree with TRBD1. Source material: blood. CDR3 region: CASRDRGIETQYF. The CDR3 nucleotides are TGTGCCAGCCGGGACAGGGGAATAGAGACCCAGTACTTC.